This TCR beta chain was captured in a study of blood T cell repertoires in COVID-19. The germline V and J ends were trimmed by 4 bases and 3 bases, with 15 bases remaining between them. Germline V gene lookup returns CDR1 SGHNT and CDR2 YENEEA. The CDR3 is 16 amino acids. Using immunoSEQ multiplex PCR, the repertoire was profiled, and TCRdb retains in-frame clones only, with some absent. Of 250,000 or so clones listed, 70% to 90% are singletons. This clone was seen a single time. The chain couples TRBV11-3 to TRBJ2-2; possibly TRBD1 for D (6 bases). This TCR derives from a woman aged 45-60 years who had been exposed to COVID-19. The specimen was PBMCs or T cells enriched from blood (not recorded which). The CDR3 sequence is CASSSPQGVDTGELFF. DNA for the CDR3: TGTGCCAGCAGCTCCCCACAGGGAGTAGACACCGGGGAGCTGTTTTTT.